These 15 T cell receptor beta chains were all obtained from the same sample, sequenced in a study of blood T cells in healthy people across ages. Together with a sample-barcoded 5' primer, a J-beta primer mix was included in a second PCR lasting roughly 6 to 12 cycles. From the 5' RACE reads, TCRdb called clonotypes with MiXCR, one entry per CDR3 protein. The repertoire holds around 970,000 distinct CDR3 sequences, just over 50% seen once, with 20% to 25% in the top ten. The sequenced sample was blood. The origin of the receptors is a woman aged 55-69 years in good health.

This rearrangement joins TRBV18 to TRBJ2-7; 8 bases fit TRBD1. This CDR3 has 15 residues. The germline V gene encodes CDR1 KGHSH and CDR2 LQKENI. V lost 4 bases, J lost 6 bases, and 11 bases stayed unmatched. This CDR3 reads CASSLREDRASEQYF. The CDR3 DNA is TGTGCCAGCTCACTGCGTGAGGACAGGGCGTCCGAGCAGTACTTC.

This chain joins TRBV6-5 and TRBJ2-4, with TRBD1 as a possible D gene (6 bases). The DNA end is a closer match to TRBJ2-7, so the J assignment may be wrong. CDR1 is MNHEY, CDR2 SVGAGI, per germline. The CDR3 runs 15 residues. The CDR3 spells CASSPQQGISYEQYF. The DNA of the CDR3 is TGTGCCAGCAGTCCCCAACAGGGAATATCCTACGAGCAGTACTTC.

This rearrangement joins TRBV4-1 to TRBJ2-7, with 7 bases identical to TRBD1. The length of the CDR3 is 13 residues. The V and J ends lost 5 bases and 3 bases, in that order; junction bases with no gene match: 4. CDR1 is MGHRA, CDR2 YSYEKL, per germline. Here the CDR3 DNA reads TGCGCCAGCAGCTGGACAGGCGACTACGAGCAGTACTTC. Amino acids: CASSWTGDYEQYF.

A remark on this clonotype: This may come from a read error, since a much larger clone is one base off. The V call is TRBV20-1, the J call TRBJ2-1; D possibly corresponds to TRBD2 (6 bases). The CDR3 is 14 residues long. The V gene's germline CDR1 is DFQATT and CDR2 SNEGSKA (reference sequence). V was clipped by 2 bases and J by 8 bases, with 16 bases between them. CDR3 region: CSARSIQEGYEQFF. The DNA of the CDR3 is TGCAGTGCTAGATCTATCCAGGAGGGCTATGAGCAGTTCTTC.

The V gene is TRBV12-3 or TRBV12-4, the J gene TRBJ1-5; D is undetermined. CDR3 size: 12 residues. V was pared by 4 bases and J by 5 bases, with 6 bases between. This chain's CDR3 is CASSYRYQPQHF. Here the CDR3 DNA reads TGTGCCAGCAGTTACCGCTATCAGCCCCAGCATTTT.

The V call is TRBV6-1, the J call TRBJ1-3; 7 bases are a match to TRBD1. V shed 6 bases, J shed 0 bases, and the junction held 11 bases outside the gene matches. Germline CDR1 and CDR2: MNHNS and SASEGT. The CDR3 is 17 amino acids. CDR3 coding DNA: TGTGCCAGCAGCCGAGGGGGGGACAGATACTCTGGAAACACCATATATTTT. Translated: CASSRGGDRYSGNTIYF.

V usage is TRBV20-1 and J usage is TRBJ2-1; a weak D match, TRBD2 (5 bases). The germline CDR1 and CDR2 sequences are DFQATT and SNEGSKA (reference sequence). This CDR3 comprises 14 residues. V lost 0 bases and J 13 bases, leaving 19 bases between the germline ends. The DNA for the CDR3 is TGCAGTGCTAGAGATGAGGGTACCGGAGAGACCCAGTTCTTC. It encodes CSARDEGTGETQFF.

This clonotype was detected a few times. The chain couples TRBV27 to TRBJ2-7, with 8 bases fitting TRBD2. Germline V gene lookup returns CDR1 MNHEY and CDR2 SMNVEV (reference sequence). The CDR3 runs 15 residues. The V and J ends lost 2 bases and 2 bases, in that order; junction bases with no gene match: 5. This CDR3 reads CASSLRVLAAYEQYF. The CDR3 DNA reads TGTGCCAGCAGTTTAAGGGTACTAGCGGCCTACGAGCAGTACTTC.

The chain couples TRBV29-1 to TRBJ1-1, with D unclear. Between the trimmed V and J ends, which lost 2 bases and 5 bases, there was a span of 12 bases. Germline lookup yields CDR1 SQVTM and CDR2 ANQGSEA. CDR3 length: 13 residues. The CDR3 sequence is CSVEPLRRTEAFF. In DNA form, the CDR3 reads TGCAGCGTTGAACCGCTGCGGAGAACTGAAGCTTTCTTT.

The chain couples TRBV28 to TRBJ1-2; 7 bases are shared with TRBD1. V lost 5 bases to trimming and J lost 4 bases; unmatched junction nucleotides: 10. Per the germline V gene, CDR1 is MDHEN and CDR2 is SYDVKM. CDR3 length equals 15 residues. CDR3 nucleotide sequence: TGTGCCAGCAGTCATCAGGGGGGATTCAGCTATGGCTACACCTTC. It translates to CASSHQGGFSYGYTF.

The V gene is TRBV12-3 or TRBV12-4, the J gene TRBJ1-2; unclear D gene. The V and J ends lost 6 bases and 7 bases respectively, with 15 bases between them. The CDR3 runs 13 residues. As DNA, the CDR3 is TGTGCCAGCAGCTCGAGGGTCCGCGCTGGCTACACCTTC. The encoded protein is CASSSRVRAGYTF.

This clonotype was seen more than once but under ten times. V and J are TRBV6-5 and TRBJ2-3, with 11 bases lining up with TRBD2. Germline V lookup: CDR1 MNHEY, CDR2 SVGAGI. J was trimmed by 4 bases and V by 2 bases; bases with no gene match: 14. This CDR3 comprises 19 residues. Written as DNA, the CDR3 is TGTGCCAGCAGTTACGTGCGTTTAGCGGGAGGGGTTTCTCCAGATACGCAGTATTTT. This encodes CASSYVRLAGGVSPDTQYF.

This clonotype was observed a handful of times. The J gene is TRBJ2-3, the V gene TRBV29-1, with D tentatively TRBD1 or TRBD2 (5 bases each). The germline V gene encodes CDR1 SQVTM and CDR2 ANQGSEA. The CDR3 has 12 amino acids. V lost 4 bases, J lost 0 bases, and 5 bases lay in between. In nucleotides, the CDR3 is TGCAGCGTTGGGGGGAGCACAGATACGCAGTATTTT. This codes for CSVGGSTDTQYF.

The CDR3 sequence: CSAPSGASYEQYF. As DNA, the CDR3 is TGCAGTGCCCCATCCGGCGCAAGCTACGAGCAGTACTTC. This sequence joins TRBV20-1 and TRBJ2-5; D call uncertain. The end of the DNA is better explained by TRBJ2-7, so the J call may be wrong. The CDR3 contains 13 residues. Germline V CDR1 and CDR2: DFQATT, SNEGSKA (reference sequence).

The chain combines TRBV12-3 or TRBV12-4 with TRBJ2-1, with a tentative D call TRBD2 (5 bases). This CDR3 spans 14 amino acids. The germline V and J ends were trimmed by 8 bases and 5 bases, with 16 bases remaining between them. The CDR3 here is CASAGPLADNEQFF. In nucleotides, the CDR3 is TGTGCCAGCGCCGGGCCCCTAGCAGACAATGAGCAGTTCTTC.